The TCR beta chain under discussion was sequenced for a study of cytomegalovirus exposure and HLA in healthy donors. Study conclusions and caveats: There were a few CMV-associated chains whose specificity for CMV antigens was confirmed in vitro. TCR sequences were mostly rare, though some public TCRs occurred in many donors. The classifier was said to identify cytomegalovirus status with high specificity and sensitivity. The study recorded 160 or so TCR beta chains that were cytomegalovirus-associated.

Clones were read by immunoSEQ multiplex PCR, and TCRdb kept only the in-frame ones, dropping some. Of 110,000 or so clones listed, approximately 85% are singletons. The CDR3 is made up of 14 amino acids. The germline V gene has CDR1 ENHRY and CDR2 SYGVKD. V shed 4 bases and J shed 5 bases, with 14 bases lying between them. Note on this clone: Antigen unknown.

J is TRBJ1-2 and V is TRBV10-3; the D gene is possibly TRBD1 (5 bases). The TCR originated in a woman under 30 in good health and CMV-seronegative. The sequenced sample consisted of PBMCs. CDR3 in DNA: TGTGCCATCAGTGTAGGGGAGGAATCATATGGCTACACCTTC. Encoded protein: CAISVGEESYGYTF.